This section outlines one T cell receptor (beta chain) sequence together with its context. One end of the junction varies from germline; a read error may be responsible. The source of the sample is a study of tumor and adjacent non-tumor tissue in lung cancer. The template was RNA from unsorted bulk tissue. The library came from three nested PCR rounds adapted from ARM-PCR protocols. Each CDR3 protein gets one entry after TCRdb re-called the multiplex PCR reads with MiXCR. Found here are about 75,000 distinct CDR3 sequences, under 85% of them singletons; the top ten hold less than 15%. The germline gives CDR1 MNHEY, CDR2 SVGAGI. There are 17 residues in the CDR3.

The sequence was collected from a woman between 50 and 59 years old with non-small cell lung cancer. Sequencing was carried out using lung tumor tissue. This chain uses TRBV6-5 with TRBJ1-4; 8 nucleotides align to TRBD1. CDR3: CASSHFNPGGSNEKLRF. The CDR3 nucleotides are TGTGCCAGCAGCCATTTTAATCCAGGGGGCTCTAATGAAAAACTGCGTTTT.